The clone carrying this T cell receptor (beta chain) was detected only a few times. Its antigen is undetermined. The trim removed 4 bases at V and 7 bases at J, leaving 7 bases unmatched. The CDR3 is 14 amino acids. These data come from a study of T-cell memory formation after mild COVID-19. Study-wide points: Those CD4+ clones that contracted were mainly in CM and EM (CD8+ ones in EMRA). Clones that contracted from day 15 to 85 had balanced CD4/CD8; later expanders were CD4+ biased. Memory from before infection featured some responding clones, which suggests cross-reactive memory joined.

With constant-segment primers, 5'RACE yielded cDNA libraries of TCR alpha and TCR beta that carried sample barcodes and UMIs. TCRdb processed the 5' RACE reads anew with MiXCR; each CDR3 protein has one entry. Of around 420,000 distinct CDR3 sequences listed, roughly 26% are singletons. Sequencing was done on a sample of PBMCs or a T cell subset sorted from them (not recorded which). The receptor's source is an adult woman who had mild COVID-19 (a few samples of this study predate the infection). Cell type and time point are not known. The chain links TRBV12-3 or TRBV12-4 to TRBJ1-5; 7 bases are shared with TRBD1. The CDR3 coding sequence is TGTGCCAGCAGTTCTCAGGGGGAGAGGCAGCCCCAGCATTTT. Translation gives CASSSQGERQPQHF.